The sequence of this T cell receptor (beta chain) was determined in a study of T cell clonotyping in hematopoietic cell transplantation. Study conclusions and caveats: Graft donor and pretransplant recipient Inverse Simpson Index values predicted broader posttransplant TCR diversity. At the given depth, recipient repertoires were over 97% de novo clonotypes.

This CDR3 contains 12 residues. As regards this clone: No antigen is known for it.

The method was immunoSEQ multiplex PCR; TCRdb's version includes in-frame clones alone and lacks a portion of them. The sample has some 30,000 clones; 80% to 95% are singletons. This specimen consisted of PBMCs, obtained 100 days after allogeneic stem cell transplant. This TCR derives from a female patient in her forties or fifties who had an allogeneic stem cell transplant from a related donor, so the T cells may come from the graft donor. Some clones in this sample may be carry-over from other donors' samples. The chain joins TRBV21-1 to TRBJ2-2; TRBD2, the table's D call, was not compared with the DNA. TRBV21-1 represents a pseudogene. The CDR3 bases are TGTGCCAGCCCGACTAACTCCGGGGAGCTGTTTTTT. Its protein is CASPTNSGELFF.